Detailed here is one TCR beta chain. Antigen unknown. The entry originates in a study of shared clonotypes between healthy human individuals. Study-level results: Unshared clonotypes carried lower generation probabilities than those common to all four donors.

The V gene end was trimmed by 3 bases and the J gene end by 3 bases; junction bases not matched to a gene: 3. The germline CDR1 and CDR2 sequences are SGHRS and YFSETQ. The CDR3 runs to 14 residues. Clones were sequenced by immunoSEQ multiplex PCR, and TCRdb holds only the in-frame ones, with some missing. The sample lists approximately 2.3 million clones; approximately 93% were seen once. This chain connects TRBV5-1 to TRBJ2-5; 9 nucleotides agree with TRBD2. The sample taken for sequencing was naive CD4+ T cells from PBMCs. Subset given: CD45RA+ positively selected. This sequence was found in a man younger than 35 in good health. Some clones in this sample may be carry-over from other donors' samples. CDR3 bases: TGCGCCAGCAGCTCGACTAGCGGCAAAGAGACCCAGTACTTC. Encoded protein: CASSSTSGKETQYF.